Each of the 5 T cell receptor beta chains below was sequenced from the same sample in a study of shared clonotypes between healthy human individuals. Assay used: immunoSEQ multiplex PCR; TCRdb lists only in-frame clones, some missing. The sample records over a million clones, just under 99% being singletons. Sequenced sample: naive CD4+ T cells sorted from blood. Subset: CD45RA+ positively selected. The receptors originated from a man aged 25-40 years in good health.

The J gene is TRBJ1-1, the V gene TRBV6-5; D is unclear. This CDR3 has 15 amino acids. Germline-derived CDR1 and CDR2 are MNHEY and SVGAGI. The V end lost 6 bases, the J end lost 1 base, and 15 bases lay between the germline ends. CDR3 region: CASSKNRAQNTEAFF. DNA of the CDR3: TGTGCCAGCAGCAAAAACAGAGCCCAGAACACTGAAGCTTTCTTT.

As to this clone: Other DNA sequences in this specimen translate into the identical CDR3. The J gene is TRBJ2-7, the V gene TRBV19; D gene uncertain. The ends were cut back, 1 base at V and 0 bases at J, with 4 bases in the middle. This CDR3 has 13 amino acids. Germline CDR1 is LNHDA and CDR2 is SQIVND (reference sequence). Here the CDR3 DNA reads TGTGCCAGTAGTATAGCCAGCTCCTACGAGCAGTACTTC. Its protein is CASSIASSYEQYF.

Worth noting for this clone: This same CDR3 is encoded by further DNA sequences in the sample. V gene TRBV9 combines with J gene TRBJ1-5, with D unresolved. CDR3 length equals 14 residues. Trimming removed 0 bases at V and 4 bases at J, with 8 bases between. Germline-derived CDR1 and CDR2 are SGDLS and YYNGEE. CDR3 sequence reads: CASSVGYGNQPQHF. CDR3 DNA: TGTGCCAGCAGCGTAGGATATGGAAATCAGCCCCAGCATTTT.

Worth noting for this clone: The same CDR3 is also encoded by other DNA sequences in this sample. The rearrangement links TRBV6-5 to TRBJ1-2, with D possibly being TRBD1 (5 bases). Trimming pared 6 bases from V and 4 bases from J, leaving 12 bases between. CDR1 is MNHEY, CDR2 SVGAGI, per germline. This CDR3 is 13 amino acids long. In nucleotides, the CDR3 is TGTGCCAGCAGGAGCCCTGGGACCTATGGCTACACCTTC. Its protein product is CASRSPGTYGYTF.

The rearrangement uses TRBV19 and TRBJ2-2; 7 bases are a match to TRBD1. The CDR3 spans 15 residues. Germline V CDR1 and CDR2: LNHDA, SQIVND (reference sequence). V gave up 5 bases and J gave up 6 bases; unmatched junction bases: 9. CDR3 sequence: CASSPSRQGAGELFF. The CDR3 nucleotides are TGTGCCAGTAGTCCTAGCCGGCAGGGGGCCGGGGAGCTGTTTTTT.